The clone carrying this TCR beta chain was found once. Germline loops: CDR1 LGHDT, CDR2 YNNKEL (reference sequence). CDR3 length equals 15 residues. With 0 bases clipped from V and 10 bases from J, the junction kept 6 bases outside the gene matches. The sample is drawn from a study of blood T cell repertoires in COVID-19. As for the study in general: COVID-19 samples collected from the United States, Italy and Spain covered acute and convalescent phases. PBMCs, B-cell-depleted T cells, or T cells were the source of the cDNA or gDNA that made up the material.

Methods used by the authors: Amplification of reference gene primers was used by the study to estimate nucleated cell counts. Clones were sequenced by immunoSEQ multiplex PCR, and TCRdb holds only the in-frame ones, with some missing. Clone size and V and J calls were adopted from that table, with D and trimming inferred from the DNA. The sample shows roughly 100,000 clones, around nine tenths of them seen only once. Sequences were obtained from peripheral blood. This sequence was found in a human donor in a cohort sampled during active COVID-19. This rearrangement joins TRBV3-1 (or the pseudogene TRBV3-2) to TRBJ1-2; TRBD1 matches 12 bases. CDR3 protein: CASSQESGTGGVYTF. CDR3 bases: TGTGCCAGCAGCCAAGAATCCGGGACAGGGGGCGTCTACACCTTC.